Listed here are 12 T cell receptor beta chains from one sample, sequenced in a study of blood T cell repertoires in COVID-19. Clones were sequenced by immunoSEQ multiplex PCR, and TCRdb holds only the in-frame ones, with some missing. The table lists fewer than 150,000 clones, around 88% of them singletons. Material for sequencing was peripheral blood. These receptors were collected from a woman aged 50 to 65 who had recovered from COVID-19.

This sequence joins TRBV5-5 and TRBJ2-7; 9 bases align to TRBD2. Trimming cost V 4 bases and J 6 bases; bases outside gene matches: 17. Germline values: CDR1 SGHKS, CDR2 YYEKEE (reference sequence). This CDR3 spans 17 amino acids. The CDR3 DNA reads TGTGCCAGCAGCCAAAAATATAGCGGGGGCCTCTCCCTCGAGCAGTACTTC. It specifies CASSQKYSGGLSLEQYF.

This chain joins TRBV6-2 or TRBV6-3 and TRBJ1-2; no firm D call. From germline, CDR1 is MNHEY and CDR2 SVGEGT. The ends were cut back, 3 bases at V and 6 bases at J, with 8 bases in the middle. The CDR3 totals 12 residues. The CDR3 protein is CASSYMGDGYTF. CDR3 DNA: TGTGCCAGCAGTTATATGGGAGATGGCTACACCTTC.

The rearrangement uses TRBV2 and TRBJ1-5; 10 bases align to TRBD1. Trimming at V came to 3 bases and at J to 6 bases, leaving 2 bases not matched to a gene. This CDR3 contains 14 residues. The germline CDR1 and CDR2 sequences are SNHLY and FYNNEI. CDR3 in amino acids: CASSDGTGAQPQHF. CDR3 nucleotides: TGTGCCAGCAGTGATGGGACAGGGGCTCAGCCCCAGCATTTT.

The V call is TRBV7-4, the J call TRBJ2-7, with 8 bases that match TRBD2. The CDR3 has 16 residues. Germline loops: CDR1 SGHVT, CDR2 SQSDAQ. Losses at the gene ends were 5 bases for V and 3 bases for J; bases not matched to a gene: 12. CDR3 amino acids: CASSDFGPGTSYEQYF. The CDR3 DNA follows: TGTGCCAGCAGCGATTTCGGACCCGGGACTAGCTACGAGCAGTACTTC.

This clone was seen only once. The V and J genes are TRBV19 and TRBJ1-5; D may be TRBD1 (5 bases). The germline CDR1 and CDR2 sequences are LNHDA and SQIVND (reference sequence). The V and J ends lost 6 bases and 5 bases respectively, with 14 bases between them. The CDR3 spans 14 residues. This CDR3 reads CASRGAGGHQPQHF. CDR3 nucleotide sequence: TGTGCCAGTAGAGGTGCGGGGGGTCATCAGCCCCAGCATTTT.

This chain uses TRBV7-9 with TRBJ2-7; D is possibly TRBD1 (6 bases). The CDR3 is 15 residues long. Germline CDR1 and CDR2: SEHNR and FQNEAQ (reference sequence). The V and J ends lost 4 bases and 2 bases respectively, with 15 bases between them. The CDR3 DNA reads TGTGCCAGCAGCTCAAGACAGGCTACTACCTACGAGCAGTACTTC. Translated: CASSSRQATTYEQYF.

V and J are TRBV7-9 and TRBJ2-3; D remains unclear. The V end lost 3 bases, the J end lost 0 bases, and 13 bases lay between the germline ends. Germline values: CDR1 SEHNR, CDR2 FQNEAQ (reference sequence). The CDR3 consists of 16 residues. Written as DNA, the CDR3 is TGTGCCAGCAGCTTCTCGTCAGGATACAGCACAGATACGCAGTATTTT. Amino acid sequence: CASSFSSGYSTDTQYF.

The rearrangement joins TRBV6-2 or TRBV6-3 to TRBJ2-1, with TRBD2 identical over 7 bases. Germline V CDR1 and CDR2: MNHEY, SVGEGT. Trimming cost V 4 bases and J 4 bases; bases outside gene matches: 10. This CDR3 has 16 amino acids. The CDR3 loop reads CASSFEVWRGYNEQFF. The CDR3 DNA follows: TGTGCCAGCAGTTTTGAGGTCTGGCGGGGGTACAATGAGCAGTTCTTC.

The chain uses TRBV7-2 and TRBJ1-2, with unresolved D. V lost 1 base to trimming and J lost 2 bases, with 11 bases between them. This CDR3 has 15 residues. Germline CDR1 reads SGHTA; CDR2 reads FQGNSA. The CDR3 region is CASSLGSAENYGYTF. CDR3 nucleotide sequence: TGTGCCAGCAGCTTAGGGTCCGCGGAGAACTATGGCTACACCTTC.

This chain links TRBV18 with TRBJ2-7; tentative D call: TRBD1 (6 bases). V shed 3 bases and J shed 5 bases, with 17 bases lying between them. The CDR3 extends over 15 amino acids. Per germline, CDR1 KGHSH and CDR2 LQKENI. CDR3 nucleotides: TGTGCCAGCTCACCCCAGGGGAGCGGTTTAAACGAGCAGTACTTC. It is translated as CASSPQGSGLNEQYF.

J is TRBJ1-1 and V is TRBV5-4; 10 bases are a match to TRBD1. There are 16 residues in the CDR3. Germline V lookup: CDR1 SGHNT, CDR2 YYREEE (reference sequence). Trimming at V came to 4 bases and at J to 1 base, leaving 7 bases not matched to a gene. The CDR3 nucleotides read TGTGCCAGCAGCGAGGGGACAGGGGCAACGAACACTGAAGCTTTCTTT. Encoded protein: CASSEGTGATNTEAFF. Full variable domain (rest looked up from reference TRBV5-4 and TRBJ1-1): ETGVTQSPTHLIKTRGQQVTLRCSSQSGHNTVSWYQQALGQGPQFIFQYYREEENGRGNFPPRFSGLQFPNYSSELNVNALELDDSALYLCASSEGTGATNTEAFFGQGTRLTVV.

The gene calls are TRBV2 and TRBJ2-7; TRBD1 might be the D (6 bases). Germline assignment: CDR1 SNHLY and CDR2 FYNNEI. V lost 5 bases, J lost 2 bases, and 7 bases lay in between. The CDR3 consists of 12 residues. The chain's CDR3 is CASSRDTYEQYF. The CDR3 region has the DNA TGTGCCAGCAGTCGGGACACCTACGAGCAGTACTTC.